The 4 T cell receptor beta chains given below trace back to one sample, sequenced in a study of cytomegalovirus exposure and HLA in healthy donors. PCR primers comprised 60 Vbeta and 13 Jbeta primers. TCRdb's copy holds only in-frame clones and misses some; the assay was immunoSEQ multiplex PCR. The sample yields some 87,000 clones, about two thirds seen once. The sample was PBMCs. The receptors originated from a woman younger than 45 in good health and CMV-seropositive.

The CDR3 protein is CASSPGLAPSDTQYF. The CDR3 bases are TGTGCCAGCAGCCCGGGACTAGCACCTTCAGATACGCAGTATTTT. V is TRBV5-8 and J is TRBJ2-3; 9 nucleotides align to TRBD2. J was trimmed by 4 bases and V by 4 bases; bases with no gene match: 7. The length of the CDR3 is 15 residues. Germline-derived CDR1 and CDR2 are SGHTS and YDEGEE.

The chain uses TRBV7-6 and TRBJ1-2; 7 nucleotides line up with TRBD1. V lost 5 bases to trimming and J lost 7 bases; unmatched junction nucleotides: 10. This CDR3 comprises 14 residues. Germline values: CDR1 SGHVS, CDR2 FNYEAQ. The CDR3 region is CASSERGGAAGYTF. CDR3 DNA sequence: TGTGCCAGCAGCGAGAGAGGGGGCGCGGCTGGCTACACCTTC.

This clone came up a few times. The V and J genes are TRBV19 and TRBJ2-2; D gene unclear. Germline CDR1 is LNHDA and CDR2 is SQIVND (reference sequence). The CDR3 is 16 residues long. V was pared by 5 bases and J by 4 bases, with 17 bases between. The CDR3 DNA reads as TGTGCCAGTAGTTATAATCTGTTAGCCTCCACCGGGGAGCTGTTTTTT. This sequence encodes CASSYNLLASTGELFF. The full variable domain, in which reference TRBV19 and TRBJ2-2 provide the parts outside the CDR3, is DGGITQSPKYLFRKEGQNVTLSCEQNLNHDAMYWYRQDPGQGLRLIYYSQIVNDFQKGDIAEGYSVSREKKESFPLTVTSAQKNPTAFYLCASSYNLLASTGELFFGEGSRLTVL.

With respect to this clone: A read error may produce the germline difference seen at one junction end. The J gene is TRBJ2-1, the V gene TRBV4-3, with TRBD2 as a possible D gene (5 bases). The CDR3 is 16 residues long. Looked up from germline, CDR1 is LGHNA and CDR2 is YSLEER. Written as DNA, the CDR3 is TGCGCCAGCAGCCAAGATGCTAGCCAATCCTATAATGAGCAGTTCTTC. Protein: CASSQDASQSYNEQFF.